This TCR beta chain emerged from a study of T cells after yellow fever vaccination. TCRdb called the 5' RACE reads again in MiXCR, with one record for every CDR3 protein. Of more than 350,000 distinct CDR3 sequences in the sample, around 10% were seen once. Germline lookup yields CDR1 MGHRA and CDR2 YSYEKL. CDR3 length: 18 amino acids. The junction had 7 bases not matched to a gene; V was cut back by 0 bases and J by 2 bases. The receptor was isolated from a man younger than 35 who received the YFV17D yellow fever vaccine. The chain carries TRBV4-1 and TRBJ2-3, with 11 nucleotides matching TRBD2. The sequences come from PBMCs, collected on the day of the first yellow fever vaccination. The CDR3 DNA reads TGCGCCAGCAGCCAAGATATGGGGACTAGCGGATACACAGATACGCAGTATTTT. Its translation is CASSQDMGTSGYTDTQYF.